The 3 T cell receptor beta chains below were found in one sample sequenced in a study of T cell repertoires in cytomegalovirus infection (dated by TCRdb to between 2017 and 2020). Data came from an Illumina HiSeq 1500. The raw public data were reprocessed by TCRdb itself: fastp quality trimming at Q25, MiXCR clonotype calling, in-frame beta chains only. Every entry covers one CDR3 protein and lists the most common genes and DNA from its rows. Across this sample there are fewer than 350,000 distinct CDR3 sequences, with around a sixth seen only once. The top ten constitute more than 10% of the sample. The sequencing input was PBMCs. These receptor sequences come from a human donor in good health (CMV status not recorded). Some clones in this sample may be carry-over from other donors' samples.

This clonotype was seen many times. J is TRBJ2-3 and V is TRBV13; D unresolved. This CDR3 contains 13 residues. The germline V gene encodes CDR1 PRHDT and CDR2 FYEKMQ (reference sequence). The V gene lost 0 bases and the J gene lost 5 bases, with 6 bases spanning the gap. CDR3 coding DNA: TGTGCCAGCAGCTTAGGCCGGCGAGATACGCAGTATTTT. As protein: CASSLGRRDTQYF.

This clonotype showed up many times. The chain combines TRBV12-5 with TRBJ1-5; 7 bases agree with TRBD1. V was clipped by 7 bases and J by 1 base; unmatched bases: 4. The length of the CDR3 is 14 residues. Germline V gene lookup returns CDR1 LGHNT and CDR2 FRNRAP. This chain's CDR3 is CASVTGVSNQPQHF. In DNA, the CDR3 is TGTGCTAGTGTCACAGGGGTAAGCAATCAGCCCCAGCATTTT.

With respect to this clonotype: This sequence may be a read error, since a much larger clone differs from it by one base. This CDR3 reads CASSLVDTEAFF. CDR3 bases: TGTGCCAGCAGTTTAGTGGACACTGAAGCTTTCTTT. The chain uses TRBV12-3 or TRBV12-4 and TRBJ1-1; D not resolved. V lost 1 base and J lost 3, with 3 bases in between. The CDR3 contains 12 residues.